This record covers a single T cell receptor (beta chain). The sample belongs to a study of T cells in Graves' hyperthyroidism and ophthalmopathy. Template material for amplifying TCR beta CDR3 regions consisted of RNA transcripts. Using the HTBI primer set, a first-round RT-PCR was run on the TCR CDR3. TCRdb fed the multiplex PCR reads into MiXCR, producing one record per CDR3 protein. The sample holds hundreds of thousands of distinct CDR3 sequences, 46% seen once. V was clipped by 4 bases and J by 7 bases, with 16 bases between them. This CDR3 contains 14 residues. Germline-derived CDR1 and CDR2 are MNHEY and SVGAGI.

The specimen sequenced was peripheral blood or thyroid tissue (not recorded which). The TCR was taken from a woman under 30 with Graves' hyperthyroidism. This chain uses TRBV6-5 with TRBJ2-5, with a weak D call TRBD1 (6 bases). CDR3 sequence reads: CASSSRDTLRTQYF. CDR3 DNA sequence: TGTGCCAGCAGTTCCCGGGACACCCTACGGACCCAGTACTTC.